The 16 T cell receptor beta chains reported below all come from one sample, sequenced in a study of a mutant IDH1 vaccine in newly diagnosed glioma. Their antigen targets remain unknown. The time point: week 35, safety follow-up. Doses of 300 ug of mutant IDH1 20-mer peptide were given with topical imiquimod. Sequencing used immunoSEQ multiplex PCR; TCRdb keeps in-frame clones, though not all of them. The repertoire includes about 42,000 clones, roughly four fifths of them detected once, and roughly 4.6% sits in the top ten. The sample was PBMCs, taken from a glioma patient whose treatment included an IDH1 peptide vaccine. The receptors stem from a woman between 50 and 59 years old with glioma.

This clone has just a few counts. The chain carries TRBV5-4 and TRBJ1-3; D gene unclear. Germline assignment: CDR1 SGHNT and CDR2 YYREEE (reference sequence). The CDR3 consists of 16 residues. V was pared by 4 bases and J by 3 bases, with 17 bases between. The CDR3 loop is CASSQDRDSDGNTIYF. As DNA, the CDR3 is TGTGCCAGCAGCCAGGACCGGGATTCCGATGGAAACACCATATATTTT.

This clone was detected once. The V and J genes are TRBV4-1 and TRBJ1-5; TRBD1 matches at 9 bases. Germline assignment: CDR1 MGHRA and CDR2 YSYEKL. V lost 4 bases, J lost 6 bases, and 7 bases stayed unmatched. The CDR3 contains 15 residues. The CDR3 reads CASSRGTGFAQPQHF. In nucleotides, the CDR3 is TGCGCCAGCAGCCGGGGGACAGGGTTCGCTCAGCCCCAGCATTTT.

The rearrangement joins TRBV5-6 to TRBJ2-6; D unclear. The CDR3 totals 15 residues. Germline V gene lookup returns CDR1 SGHDT and CDR2 YYEEEE. Trimming removed 0 bases at V and 1 base at J, with 5 bases between. The CDR3 loop reads CASSLEVSGANVLTF. The CDR3 DNA reads TGTGCCAGCAGCTTGGAGGTATCTGGGGCCAACGTCCTGACTTTC.

The rearrangement joins TRBV7-2 to TRBJ1-5; D is unclear. Germline V gene lookup returns CDR1 SGHTA and CDR2 FQGNSA. The CDR3 totals 14 residues. Between the trimmed V and J ends, which lost 4 bases and 4 bases, there was a span of 11 bases. The CDR3 loop reads CASSSVGGNQPQHF. CDR3 DNA: TGTGCCAGCAGCTCGGTGGGAGGGAATCAGCCCCAGCATTTT.

The chain employs TRBV5-1 and TRBJ2-7; 7 bases line up with TRBD1. The CDR3 length is 13 residues. The V and J ends lost 5 bases and 3 bases, in that order; junction bases with no gene match: 5. Germline assignment: CDR1 SGHRS and CDR2 YFSETQ. CDR3 nucleotides: TGCGCCAGCAGTGACAGGGACCTCTACGAGCAGTACTTC. As protein: CASSDRDLYEQYF.

CDR3 region: CASSGPQSKSYEQYF. CDR3 nucleotide sequence: TGTGCCAGCAGCGGGCCCCAGTCCAAGTCCTACGAGCAGTACTTC. The rearrangement links TRBV9 to TRBJ2-7, with unresolved D. With 3 bases removed from V and 1 base from J, the gap between germline ends came to 14 bases. Germline CDR1 is SGDLS and CDR2 is YYNGEE. The CDR3 loop spans 15 amino acids.

The V and J genes are TRBV6-6 and TRBJ2-3, with no clear D. V was clipped by 10 bases and J by 0 bases, with 8 bases between them. Germline-derived CDR1 and CDR2 are MNHNY and SVGAGI (reference sequence). The CDR3 loop spans 12 amino acids. CDR3 sequence: CATGRSTDTQYF. CDR3 sequence (DNA): TGTGCCACCGGGCGTAGCACAGATACGCAGTATTTT.

This sequence joins TRBV28 and TRBJ2-7; D is unclear. Germline V gives CDR1 MDHEN, CDR2 SYDVKM. The CDR3 covers 14 residues. V shed 1 base and J shed 5 bases, with 12 bases lying between them. In DNA form, the CDR3 reads TGTGCCAGCAGTTTATTTACCCTAGGCAACGAGCAGTACTTC. Its protein is CASSLFTLGNEQYF. The full variable domain, its missing parts supplied by reference TRBV28 and TRBJ2-7, is DVKVTQSSRYLVKRTGEKVFLECVQDMDHENMFWYRQDPGLGLRLIYFSYDVKMKEKGDIPEGYSVSREKKERFSLILESASTNQTSMYLCASSLFTLGNEQYFGPGTRLTVT.

V and J are TRBV19 and TRBJ2-7, with 9 positions matching TRBD1. The CDR3 totals 15 residues. The germline CDR1 and CDR2 sequences are LNHDA and SQIVND (reference sequence). Trimming took 5 bases from V and 4 from J; bases not matched to a gene: 9. The CDR3 coding sequence is TGTGCCAGTAGTGCCCCGGGACAGGGATGGTACGAGCAGTACTTC. Translating it yields CASSAPGQGWYEQYF.

This clone occurred once. The V call is TRBV10-3, the J call TRBJ1-1, with a tentative D call TRBD1 (5 bases). Germline V gives CDR1 ENHRY, CDR2 SYGVKD. The V end lost 0 bases, the J end lost 1 base, and 15 bases lay between the germline ends. This CDR3 has 17 amino acids. Here the CDR3 DNA reads TGTGCCATCAGTGAGTCGGCTGGGGTCGGGGGGAACACTGAAGCTTTCTTT. Translating gives CAISESAGVGGNTEAFF.

The chain uses TRBV5-1 and TRBJ1-2; D unresolved. CDR1 and CDR2 from the germline V gene are SGHRS and YFSETQ. The CDR3 contains 15 residues. Trimming shortened V by 2 bases and J by 8 bases, and 19 bases separated the two germline ends. In DNA form, the CDR3 reads TGCGCCAGCAGCTTAGATCGGTCGGAGACGCAGGGCTACACCTTC. As protein: CASSLDRSETQGYTF.

This clone was found a few times. V and J are TRBV4-1 and TRBJ1-2, with D possibly matching TRBD1 (6 bases). The V and J ends lost 0 bases and 8 bases respectively, with 7 bases between them. This CDR3 comprises 12 residues. CDR1 and CDR2 (germline): MGHRA, YSYEKL. CDR3 region: CASSQEQGGYTF. The CDR3 region has the DNA TGCGCCAGCAGCCAAGAGCAGGGGGGCTACACCTTC.

The CDR3 protein is CASSLTGTSGGDNEQFF. CDR3 sequence (DNA): TGCGCCAGCAGCCTGACCGGGACTAGCGGGGGGGACAATGAGCAGTTCTTC. The J gene is TRBJ2-1, the V gene TRBV4-1, with 16 positions matching TRBD2. Germline assignment: CDR1 MGHRA and CDR2 YSYEKL. This CDR3 is built from 17 residues. J gave up 5 bases and V 4 bases, and 5 bases lay outside the gene matches.

This clone was counted once. The V call is TRBV28, the J call TRBJ1-4; tentative D call: TRBD1 (5 bases). Germline CDR1 and CDR2: MDHEN and SYDVKM. The CDR3 totals 14 residues. V shed 3 bases and J shed 5 bases, with 10 bases lying between them. As DNA, the CDR3 is TGTGCCAGCAGTTTCGCCAGGGTAAATGAAAAACTGTTTTTT. This encodes CASSFARVNEKLFF.

The V and J genes are TRBV5-1 and TRBJ1-1; D not certain. V lost 7 bases, J lost 3 bases, and 19 bases lay in between. Germline V gene lookup returns CDR1 SGHRS and CDR2 YFSETQ. This CDR3 is built from 15 residues. The CDR3 protein is CASPHLPETHTEAFF. CDR3 sequence (DNA): TGCGCCAGCCCGCACCTGCCCGAAACTCACACTGAAGCTTTCTTT.

The rearrangement links TRBV4-2 to TRBJ1-4; D call uncertain. CDR1 is LGHNA and CDR2 is YNFKEQ in the germline V gene. Deletions cut 4 bases from V and 5 bases from J, with 14 bases between. CDR3 length equals 15 residues. CDR3 in amino acids: CASSPNPGPNEKLFF. In DNA, the CDR3 is TGTGCCAGCAGCCCCAACCCCGGACCAAATGAAAAACTGTTTTTT.